The rows below give T cell receptor beta chains drawn from one sample of a study of blood T cell repertoires in COVID-19. TCRdb's copy holds only in-frame clones and misses some; the assay was immunoSEQ multiplex PCR. The sample has 250,000 or so clones, roughly four fifths seen once; the top ten hold roughly 4.7%. Sequences were obtained from peripheral blood. Receptors originate from an older woman with acute or convalescent COVID-19. Both conserved end residues are part of each CDR3.

TRBV5-5	TRBJ2-7	CASSLVGQVGIDEQYF
TRBV7-8	TRBJ2-1	CASSFRGGLFYEQFF
TRBV12-3/TRBV12-4	TRBJ1-2	CAGSPQGTRGYTF
TRBV2	TRBJ1-4	CASRIGLTSRLFF
TRBV11-2	TRBJ1-5	CASSLGGAGVSNQPQHF
TRBV3-1/TRBV3-2	TRBJ1-2	CASSPDGGESGYTF
TRBV7-9	TRBJ1-4	CASSSRTGLKEKLFF
TRBV5-8	TRBJ1-6	CASSSGISYNSPLHF
TRBV25-1	TRBJ1-1	CASSAYDRATEAFF
TRBV7-8	TRBJ2-4	CASSLEQGTKNIQYF
TRBV6-6	TRBJ1-1	CASSYSQGRLNTEAFF
TRBV6-5	TRBJ1-2	CASSYSTGLQNYGYTF
TRBV5-4	TRBJ1-2	CASSSQGGGYTF
TRBV19	TRBJ1-2	CASSIAQGFYF
TRBV15	TRBJ2-3	CATSRVAVSDTQYF
TRBV18	TRBJ1-1	CASSPNRRATEAFF